Presented here are 24 T cell receptor beta chains from one specimen sequenced in a study of shared clonotypes between healthy human individuals. The method was immunoSEQ multiplex PCR; TCRdb's version includes in-frame clones alone and lacks a portion of them. This sample carries over a million clones, around 97% of them seen once, and the ten largest clones take about 1.2%. Input material: naive CD4+ T cells sorted from blood. The subset was: CD45RA+ positively selected. Receptors were obtained from a man aged 25-45 years in good health.

This chain connects TRBV5-5 to TRBJ2-2; no clear D gene. The CDR3 has 14 amino acids. Trimming pared 0 bases from V and 3 bases from J, leaving 6 bases between. CDR1 SGHKS and CDR2 YYEKEE come from the germline V gene (reference sequence). The CDR3 reads CASSLVPHTGELFF. The DNA for the CDR3 is TGTGCCAGCAGCTTGGTGCCACACACCGGGGAGCTGTTTTTT. Variable domain in full (rest from reference TRBV5-5 and TRBJ2-2): DAGVTQSPTHLIKTRGQQVTLRCSPISGHKSVSWYQQVLGQGPQFIFQYYEKEERGRGNFPDRFSARQFPNYSSELNVNALLLGDSALYLCASSLVPHTGELFFGEGSRLTVL.

This chain connects TRBV7-9 to TRBJ1-1; tentative D call: TRBD1 (5 bases). V lost 5 bases, J lost 4 bases, and 11 bases lay in between. The germline V gene encodes CDR1 SEHNR and CDR2 FQNEAQ (reference sequence). The CDR3 is made up of 13 amino acids. The CDR3 nucleotides are TGTGCCAGCAGCCGGGGCTTGGCCACTGAAGCTTTCTTT. It specifies CASSRGLATEAFF.

The chain couples TRBV28 to TRBJ1-5; D unresolved. This CDR3 has 16 amino acids. Germline V gene sequence: CDR1 MDHEN, CDR2 SYDVKM. With 3 bases removed from V and 5 bases from J, the gap between germline ends came to 17 bases. The DNA of the CDR3 is TGTGCCAGCAGTTTGACTAAGGCCCCGCTCGATCAGCCCCAGCATTTT. Translated: CASSLTKAPLDQPQHF. Full variable domain (outside the CDR3, taken from reference TRBV28 and TRBJ1-5): DVKVTQSSRYLVKRTGEKVFLECVQDMDHENMFWYRQDPGLGLRLIYFSYDVKMKEKGDIPEGYSVSREKKERFSLILESASTNQTSMYLCASSLTKAPLDQPQHFGDGTRLSIL.

The chain recombines TRBV10-1 with TRBJ2-3; 7 bases are a match to TRBD2. The junction had 9 bases not matched to a gene; V was cut back by 8 bases and J by 1 base. Germline V gene lookup returns CDR1 WNHNN and CDR2 SYGVQD (reference sequence). The CDR3 covers 15 residues. The CDR3: CASGGTAGGTDTQYF. In DNA, the CDR3 is TGCGCCAGCGGGGGGACCGCGGGAGGCACAGATACGCAGTATTTT.

The chain employs TRBV27 and TRBJ2-2; tentative D call: TRBD1 (6 bases). Per germline, CDR1 MNHEY and CDR2 SMNVEV (reference sequence). CDR3 length: 12 residues. V was shortened by 5 bases and J by 9 bases, with 10 bases between the two germline ends. The CDR3 DNA reads TGTGCCAGCAGTGTTACAGGGCGGGAGCTGTTTTTT. Its protein product is CASSVTGRELFF.

V is TRBV19 and J is TRBJ2-2; maybe TRBD2 (6 bases). The V end lost 4 bases, the J end lost 4 bases, and 13 bases lay between the germline ends. Germline CDR1 reads LNHDA; CDR2 reads SQIVND (reference sequence). The CDR3 runs to 15 residues. The CDR3 nucleotides read TGTGCCAGTAGTAGTAGCGGACGCGGCACCGGGGAGCTGTTTTTT. Residues: CASSSSGRGTGELFF.

To note about this clone: Other DNA sequences in the same sample also yield this CDR3. V gene TRBV29-1 combines with J gene TRBJ2-3; D remains ambiguous. The V gene's germline CDR1 is SQVTM and CDR2 ANQGSEA. The CDR3 is 11 residues long. V lost 4 bases, J lost 4 bases, and 6 bases lay in between. For the CDR3, the DNA is TGCAGCGTTGGTCCAGCAGATACGCAGTATTTT. Its protein product is CSVGPADTQYF.

Points on this clone: Distinct nucleotide sequences in the sample also encode this CDR3. This chain's CDR3 is CASSLEGPGELFF. The CDR3 region has the DNA TGTGCCAGCAGCTTAGAAGGGCCCGGGGAGCTGTTTTTT. This rearrangement joins TRBV7-9 to TRBJ2-2; D gene unclear. In germline, CDR1 is SEHNR, CDR2 FQNEAQ (reference sequence). The CDR3 spans 13 residues. V dropped 1 base and J dropped 6 bases, with 6 bases sitting between them. Full variable domain (rest looked up from reference TRBV7-9 and TRBJ2-2): DTGVSQNPRHKITKRGQNVTFRCDPISEHNRLYWYRQTLGQGPEFLTYFQNEAQLEKSRLLSDRFSAERPKGSFSTLEIQRTEQGDSAMYLCASSLEGPGELFFGEGSRLTVL.

The CDR3 nucleotides are TGCAGCGCTGTTCTAGGGCAAGAGACCCAGTACTTC. This sequence encodes CSAVLGQETQYF. This chain joins TRBV29-1 and TRBJ2-5; D uncertain. The CDR3 is 12 amino acids. V was trimmed by 7 bases and J by 2 bases, leaving 11 bases between them. Germline CDR1 and CDR2: SQVTM and ANQGSEA.

This clone was seen only once. The chain has TRBV5-1 and TRBJ1-1; no clear D. The V end was cut by 5 bases, the J end by 0 bases, with 8 bases between. The CDR3 contains 13 residues. CDR1 and CDR2 (germline): SGHRS, YFSETQ. The DNA of the CDR3 is TGCGCCAGCAGAATGGGGTTGAACACTGAAGCTTTCTTT. Its protein is CASRMGLNTEAFF.

The J gene is TRBJ2-2, the V gene TRBV9; D is perhaps TRBD2 (6 bases). The CDR3 spans 16 residues. The germline V and J ends were trimmed by 0 bases and 0 bases, with 9 bases remaining between them. Germline CDR1 and CDR2: SGDLS and YYNGEE. The CDR3 region is CASSVAGTPNTGELFF. CDR3 sequence (DNA): TGTGCCAGCAGCGTAGCGGGGACTCCGAACACCGGGGAGCTGTTTTTT.

The chain has TRBV7-6 and TRBJ2-2; D is unclear. The V end lost 5 bases, the J end lost 3 bases, and 13 bases lay between the germline ends. From germline, CDR1 is SGHVS and CDR2 FNYEAQ. The CDR3 is 15 amino acids. CDR3 nucleotides: TGTGCCAGCAGCGCCGAAATAGACTACACCGGGGAGCTGTTTTTT. Its translation: CASSAEIDYTGELFF.

The chain links TRBV6-1 to TRBJ1-2; D gene uncertain. CDR3 size: 17 residues. The germline V gene has CDR1 MNHNS and CDR2 SASEGT. V lost 3 bases and J lost 2, with 19 bases in between. CDR3 region: CASSEARLRASNYGYTF. CDR3 in DNA: TGTGCCAGCAGTGAGGCCAGGCTTCGGGCTTCGAACTATGGCTACACCTTC.

The chain employs TRBV4-3 and TRBJ1-3, with 8 nucleotides matching TRBD1. The CDR3 runs to 16 residues. Germline V lookup: CDR1 LGHNA, CDR2 YSLEER. Trimming removed 0 bases from V and 3 bases from J; junction bases left unmatched: 4. CDR3 DNA sequence: TGCGCCAGCAGCCAAGAACAGGGGGTTTATGGAAACACCATATATTTT. Amino acids: CASSQEQGVYGNTIYF.

The chain combines TRBV11-2 with TRBJ1-1; a possible D gene is TRBD1 (5 bases). Germline CDR1 is SGHAT and CDR2 is FQNNGV. This CDR3 spans 18 amino acids. V dropped 3 bases and J dropped 1 base, with 21 bases sitting between them. CDR3 amino acids: CASSLGRAKGYPNTEAFF. The CDR3 DNA sequence: TGTGCCAGCAGCTTGGGCAGGGCCAAAGGATACCCGAACACTGAAGCTTTCTTT.

The chain carries TRBV7-2 and TRBJ2-7; D possibly corresponds to TRBD2 (6 bases). The V end was cut by 5 bases, the J end by 8 bases, with 19 bases between. The CDR3 loop spans 14 amino acids. The germline V gene encodes CDR1 SGHTA and CDR2 FQGNSA. CDR3 DNA: TGTGCCAGCAGCCCCTCCGGGGGAACCGCCAAGCAGTACTTC. It translates to CASSPSGGTAKQYF.

The chain links TRBV7-6 to TRBJ2-1; 10 bases align to TRBD2. With 2 bases clipped from V and 10 bases from J, the junction kept 11 bases outside the gene matches. CDR3 length: 16 amino acids. CDR1 and CDR2 from the germline V gene are SGHVS and FNYEAQ. The CDR3 loop is CASSLFPRGLAWEQFF. DNA for the CDR3: TGTGCCAGCAGCTTATTCCCCCGGGGACTAGCGTGGGAGCAGTTCTTC. Together with reference TRBV7-6 and TRBJ2-1, the CDR3 gives the full variable domain: GAGVSQSPRYKVTKRGQDVALRCDPISGHVSLYWYRQALGQGPEFLTYFNYEAQQDKSGLPNDRFSAERPEGSISTLTIQRTEQRDSAMYRCASSLFPRGLAWEQFFGPGTRLTVL.

The chain employs TRBV28 and TRBJ1-1; TRBD1 might be the D (6 bases). Germline V gene lookup returns CDR1 MDHEN and CDR2 SYDVKM. The germline V and J ends were trimmed by 6 bases and 5 bases, with 19 bases remaining between them. This CDR3 spans 15 amino acids. CDR3: CASSTTQEGGTEAFF. Written as DNA, the CDR3 is TGTGCCAGCAGCACGACCCAAGAGGGGGGAACTGAAGCTTTCTTT.

V usage is TRBV11-3 and J usage is TRBJ2-1; 7 bases are a match to TRBD1. The germline CDR1 and CDR2 sequences are SGHNT and YENEEA. V shed 1 base, J shed 5 bases, and the junction held 5 bases outside the gene matches. This CDR3 comprises 15 residues. The CDR3 here is CASSLVQGVDNEQFF. Here the CDR3 DNA reads TGTGCCAGCAGCTTAGTCCAGGGGGTTGACAATGAGCAGTTCTTC.

This clone was recorded once. The chain uses TRBV28 and TRBJ1-5; D not resolved. The germline gives CDR1 MDHEN, CDR2 SYDVKM. V lost 6 bases and J lost 3, with 12 bases in between. The CDR3 is 14 residues long. The CDR3 region is CASRPLKLNQPQHF. The CDR3 region has the DNA TGTGCCAGCAGGCCACTCAAACTCAATCAGCCCCAGCATTTT.

The rearrangement links TRBV5-6 to TRBJ2-1, with D possibly matching TRBD2 (6 bases). Germline lookup yields CDR1 SGHDT and CDR2 YYEEEE. Trimming left V 5 bases short and J 3 bases short, with 15 bases between. CDR3 length equals 15 residues. CDR3 residues: CASRSRDSLYNEQFF. The CDR3 bases are TGTGCCAGCAGAAGTCGGGACTCACTCTACAATGAGCAGTTCTTC.

This clone was counted once. This rearrangement joins TRBV28 to TRBJ1-5; D might be TRBD1 (6 bases). V was clipped by 4 bases and J by 7 bases, with 17 bases between them. CDR3 length: 15 amino acids. Germline V gene lookup returns CDR1 MDHEN and CDR2 SYDVKM. The CDR3 nucleotides are TGTGCCAGCAGTTCCCCTCTAGGGGGGGGACAGCCCCAGCATTTT. It yields the protein CASSSPLGGGQPQHF.

V and J are TRBV10-1 and TRBJ1-5; D gene ambiguous. The V gene lost 3 bases and the J gene lost 4 bases, with 7 bases spanning the gap. The CDR3 is 13 amino acids. Germline CDR1 is WNHNN and CDR2 is SYGVQD (reference sequence). CDR3 bases: TGCGCCAGCAGTGAAACAGAGAATCAGCCCCAGCATTTT. This translates into CASSETENQPQHF.

This chain connects TRBV15 to TRBJ2-7; no clear D gene. Germline V gives CDR1 LNHNV, CDR2 YYDKDF (reference sequence). The CDR3 is made up of 14 amino acids. V lost 1 base and J lost 3, with 10 bases in between. The CDR3 coding sequence is TGTGCCACCAGCAGAGTCGGGCCAGACTACGAGCAGTACTTC. Translating gives CATSRVGPDYEQYF.